This is a list of T cell receptor beta chains from one sample in a study of OX40 agonist ivuxolimab in advanced cancers. This table comes from immunoSEQ multiplex PCR, and its TCRdb copy is limited to in-frame clones, with some not included. The repertoire holds 55,000 to 75,000 clones, with approximately 91% as singletons. Sequenced material: CD4+ or CD8+ T cells sorted from blood, taken in a trial of the OX40 agonist ivuxolimab. The receptors derive from an adult with an advanced solid tumor such as melanoma, head and neck, liver or kidney cancer. Each CDR3 is given with its conserved first and last residue. D genes are given only for firm matches. Some rows have no size entry. The others give once, few or many, or a class for an expanded clone.

j_gene,d_gene,abundance,v_gene,CDR3aa,CDR3nt
TRBJ2-1,TRBD2,NA,TRBV5-1,CASSFGVSSGTYNEQFF,TGCGCCAGCAGCTTTGGGGTCTCTAGCGGGACCTACAATGAGCAGTTCTTC
TRBJ2-2,NA,NA,TRBV27,CASSLSRTGELFF,TGTGCCAGCAGTTTAAGTAGGACCGGGGAGCTGTTTTTT
TRBJ2-1,NA,NA,TRBV4-1,CASSQPQAYNEQFF,TGCGCCAGCAGCCAACCTCAGGCCTACAATGAGCAGTTCTTC
TRBJ2-7,TRBD2,once,TRBV7-9,CASSYSGRAPYEQYF,TGTGCCAGCAGCTATAGCGGGAGGGCCCCCTACGAGCAGTACTTC
TRBJ2-5,NA,once,TRBV29-1,CSVEWQNQETQYF,TGCAGCGTTGAATGGCAGAATCAAGAGACCCAGTACTTC
TRBJ2-1,NA,NA,TRBV11-3,CASSLEGVTSSYNEQFF,TGTGCCAGCAGCTTAGAGGGGGTGACCAGCTCCTACAATGAGCAGTTCTTC
TRBJ2-3,NA,NA,TRBV2,CASSDGISASTDTQYF,TGTGCCAGCAGTGACGGAATTAGCGCTAGCACAGATACGCAGTATTTT
TRBJ2-1,NA,NA,TRBV5-6,CASSWGDNYNEQFF,TGTGCCAGCAGCTGGGGGGACAACTACAATGAGCAGTTCTTC
TRBJ2-7,TRBD1,NA,TRBV7-9,CASSSGTGTHEQYF,TGTGCCAGCAGCTCCGGGACAGGGACCCACGAGCAGTACTTC
TRBJ2-7,TRBD2,once,TRBV4-1,CASSQDSGTSGSYEQYF,TGCGCCAGCAGCCAAGATTCCGGGACTAGCGGGTCGTACGAGCAGTACTTC
TRBJ1-1,NA,NA,TRBV11-2,CASSFLRGTEAFF,TGTGCCAGCAGCTTTCTACGGGGCACTGAAGCTTTCTTT
TRBJ2-3,NA,NA,TRBV27,CASRYGASTDTQYF,TGTGCCAGCAGATACGGGGCTAGCACAGATACGCAGTATTTT
TRBJ2-1,TRBD2,NA,TRBV25-1,CASRGAGGPNGQFF,TGTGCCAGCAGGGGAGCGGGAGGGCCCAATGGGCAGTTCTTC
TRBJ2-7,TRBD2,NA,TRBV6-5,CASSAGGGPDEQYF,TGTGCCAGCAGTGCGGGGGGAGGGCCCGACGAGCAGTACTTC
TRBJ2-7,TRBD2,NA,TRBV6-5,CASRITSGPYEQYF,TGTGCCAGCAGAATCACTAGCGGCCCCTACGAGCAGTACTTC
TRBJ2-2,TRBD2,NA,TRBV7-7,CASSPRLAGGPGELFF,TGTGCCAGCAGCCCACGACTAGCGGGAGGACCCGGGGAGCTGTTTTTT
TRBJ2-5,NA,NA,TRBV7-8,CASSLAPAPQETQYF,TGTGCCAGCAGCTTGGCCCCTGCGCCCCAAGAGACCCAGTACTTC
TRBJ2-7,TRBD2,NA,TRBV28,CASRAGAYEQYF,TGTGCCAGCAGAGCGGGGGCCTACGAGCAGTACTTC
TRBJ2-7,NA,NA,TRBV25-1,CASSMGRGSYEQYF,TGTGCCAGCAGTATGGGCAGGGGCTCCTACGAGCAGTACTTC
TRBJ2-7,TRBD2,NA,TRBV7-9,CASSNGLAGSEQYF,TGTGCCAGCAGCAACGGACTAGCGGGATCCGAGCAGTACTTC
TRBJ2-1,TRBD1,NA,TRBV11-2,CASSLVAPGTGKDNEQFF,TGTGCCAGCAGCTTAGTGGCCCCCGGGACAGGGAAAGACAATGAGCAGTTCTTC
TRBJ2-6,NA,once,TRBV19,CASSTRVLRDVGANVLTF,TGTGCCAGTAGTACCCGGGTCCTTAGGGATGTCGGGGCCAACGTCCTGACTTTC
TRBJ2-3,NA,NA,TRBV30,CAYGQVSTDTQYF,TGTGCCTATGGTCAGGTTAGCACAGATACGCAGTATTTT
TRBJ1-1,NA,NA,TRBV6-5,CASSYYPGTEAFF,TGTGCCAGCAGTTACTATCCGGGCACTGAAGCTTTCTTT
TRBJ2-2,NA,NA,TRBV7-3,CASSLGVGLAGELFF,TGTGCCAGCAGCTTAGGAGTAGGTTTGGCCGGGGAGCTGTTTTTT
TRBJ2-5,NA,NA,TRBV9,CASSDPRDKGQETQYF,TGTGCCAGCAGCGATCCCCGGGACAAGGGCCAAGAGACCCAGTACTTC
TRBJ2-1,TRBD2,NA,TRBV4-3,CASSQNIAGAYNEQFF,TGCGCCAGCAGCCAGAATATAGCGGGAGCCTACAATGAGCAGTTCTTC
TRBJ2-7,NA,few,TRBV30,CAWSVVGYEQYF,TGTGCCTGGAGTGTGGTGGGCTACGAGCAGTACTTC
TRBJ1-1,NA,once,TRBV5-1,CASSLSLREVEAFF,TGCGCCAGCAGCTTGAGCCTCAGGGAGGTTGAAGCTTTCTTT
TRBJ2-1,NA,NA,TRBV6-4,CASTSGNEQFF,TGTGCCAGCACGTCCGGCAATGAGCAGTTCTTC
TRBJ1-5,NA,NA,TRBV30,CAWGTDGYQPQHF,TGTGCCTGGGGAACGGACGGATATCAGCCCCAGCATTTT
TRBJ2-7,NA,NA,TRBV7-6,CASSLDSDLLSYEQYF,TGTGCCAGCAGCTTGGACAGCGACCTTCTTAGCTACGAGCAGTACTTC
TRBJ2-1,NA,NA,TRBV29-1,CSVVGAEYNEQFF,TGCAGCGTTGTAGGGGCGGAATACAATGAGCAGTTCTTC
TRBJ2-7,NA,NA,TRBV4-3,CASSQEGSYEQYF,TGCGCCAGCAGCCAAGAGGGAAGCTACGAGCAGTACTTC
TRBJ2-3,TRBD2,NA,TRBV29-1,CSVFILAGGGADTQYF,TGCAGCGTTTTTATCCTAGCGGGAGGAGGAGCAGATACGCAGTATTTT
TRBJ1-1,TRBD1,NA,TRBV6-5,CASWDSPTEAFF,TGTGCCAGCTGGGACAGTCCCACTGAAGCTTTCTTT
TRBJ2-7,NA,NA,TRBV6-1,CASNQGGYEQYF,TGTGCCAGCAATCAGGGTGGCTACGAGCAGTACTTC
TRBJ2-3,TRBD1,NA,TRBV2,CASRPPLQGPPFTDTQYF,TGTGCCAGCAGACCTCCCCTACAGGGGCCCCCTTTCACAGATACGCAGTATTTT
TRBJ2-7,TRBD1,NA,TRBV4-1,CASSQLGQSVFHEQYF,TGCGCCAGCAGCCAGTTGGGACAGAGCGTCTTCCACGAGCAGTACTTC
TRBJ1-1,TRBD1,NA,TRBV6-1,CASSITGETEAFF,TGTGCCAGCAGTATCACAGGGGAAACTGAAGCTTTCTTT
TRBJ1-1,NA,NA,TRBV28,CASSLGGGTEAFF,TGTGCCAGCTCCTTGGGAGGGGGCACTGAAGCTTTCTTT
TRBJ2-7,TRBD1,NA,TRBV5-1,CASSGYRGGEQYF,TGCGCCAGCAGCGGATACAGGGGCGGCGAGCAGTACTTC
TRBJ1-5,NA,medium-sized,TRBV28,CASSFGGGQPQHF,TGTGCCAGCAGTTTCGGAGGTGGACAGCCCCAGCATTTT
TRBJ2-5,NA,NA,TRBV19,CASSHRLARETQYF,TGTGCCAGTAGTCACAGATTGGCTCGGGAGACCCAGTACTTC
TRBJ1-1,TRBD1,NA,TRBV4-3,CASSLHRGSEAFF,TGCGCCAGCAGCCTGCACAGGGGCTCTGAAGCTTTCTTT
TRBJ2-1,NA,NA,TRBV4-3,CASSQALAGPYNEQFF,TGCGCCAGCAGCCAAGCTCTCGCGGGGCCCTACAATGAGCAGTTCTTC
TRBJ2-7,NA,NA,TRBV27,CASSLVGAGKHYEQYF,TGTGCCAGCAGTTTAGTAGGGGCCGGAAAGCACTACGAGCAGTACTTC
TRBJ1-1,NA,NA,TRBV9,CASSVGVETEAFF,TGTGCCAGCAGCGTAGGTGTGGAAACTGAAGCTTTCTTT
TRBJ2-7,NA,NA,TRBV19,CASSIGGGEQYF,TGTGCCAGTAGTATAGGGGGAGGCGAGCAGTACTTC
TRBJ2-1,NA,NA,TRBV7-9,CASSLTLAGSHEQFF,TGTGCCAGCAGCTTAACCCTAGCAGGGAGTCATGAGCAGTTCTTC
TRBJ2-2,NA,NA,TRBV7-6,CASSLGGNTGELFF,TGTGCCAGCAGCTTGGGCGGGAACACCGGGGAGCTGTTTTTT
TRBJ2-1,NA,NA,TRBV4-1,CASSQGIGLGSEQFF,TGCGCCAGCAGCCAAGGGATCGGTTTGGGTAGTGAGCAGTTCTTC
TRBJ2-1,NA,NA,TRBV2,CASSEGYNEQFF,TGTGCCAGCAGTGAAGGGTACAATGAGCAGTTCTTC
TRBJ2-1,TRBD2,NA,TRBV4-1,CASSQALAGGPNNEQFF,TGCGCCAGCAGCCAAGCGCTAGCGGGAGGGCCAAACAATGAGCAGTTCTTC
TRBJ2-1,TRBD2,NA,TRBV29-1,CSVEPYLPVSGRYNEQFF,TGCAGCGTTGAACCCTACCTTCCGGTGAGCGGGAGATACAATGAGCAGTTCTTC